The 32 T cell receptor beta chains reported below all come from one sample, sequenced in a study of shared clonotypes between healthy human individuals. Clones were read by immunoSEQ multiplex PCR, and TCRdb kept only the in-frame ones, dropping some. The sample carries under 200,000 clones, roughly 91% recorded once. The material sequenced was naive CD4+ T cells sorted from blood. The subset is: CD45RA+ positively selected. Receptors were obtained from a woman between 25 and 40 years old in good health.

About this clone itself: The sample carries other DNA sequences with the same CDR3. The chain uses TRBV5-1 and TRBJ1-1, with 8 nucleotides matching TRBD1. The CDR3 has 14 residues. Germline V CDR1 and CDR2: SGHRS, YFSETQ. Unmatched junction bases numbered 2, after V lost 2 bases and J lost 2 bases. The CDR3 DNA sequence: TGCGCCAGCAGCTTAACAGGGGGAAACACTGAAGCTTTCTTT. Amino acids: CASSLTGGNTEAFF.

This chain connects TRBV5-1 to TRBJ2-3; TRBD2 might be the D (5 bases). V shed 1 base and J shed 6 bases, with 12 bases lying between them. The CDR3 has 14 amino acids. Germline V lookup: CDR1 SGHRS, CDR2 YFSETQ. The CDR3, as DNA: TGCGCCAGCAGCTTGACACGAGGAGGTGATACGCAGTATTTT. Translating it yields CASSLTRGGDTQYF.

This chain's CDR3 is CASSLGRDRYTYEQYF. The CDR3 DNA sequence: TGCGCCAGCAGCTTGGGGCGGGACAGGTATACCTACGAGCAGTACTTC. The chain links TRBV5-1 to TRBJ2-7, with TRBD1 identical over 8 bases. Germline V lookup: CDR1 SGHRS, CDR2 YFSETQ. After removal of 0 bases from V and 2 bases from J, the junction contained 7 bases not matched to a gene. The CDR3 has 16 residues.

The chain employs TRBV9 and TRBJ2-7, with TRBD2 matching over 13 bases. CDR1 and CDR2 from the germline V gene are SGDLS and YYNGEE. The V gene end was trimmed by 3 bases and the J gene end by 6 bases; junction bases not matched to a gene: 3. The CDR3 runs to 14 residues. In DNA, the CDR3 is TGTGCCAGCAGCGGGACTAGCGGGAGTCTCGAGCAGTACTTC. The encoded protein is CASSGTSGSLEQYF.

The gene calls are TRBV7-2 and TRBJ2-7, with D unresolved. Germline V gene data show CDR1 as SGHTA and CDR2 as FQGNSA. The CDR3 is made up of 17 amino acids. Trimming removed 1 base from V and 0 bases from J, with 16 bases in between. CDR3 nucleotides: TGTGCCAGCAGCTTAGTGTACCGGGCACCTAGCTCCTACGAGCAGTACTTC. Translating gives CASSLVYRAPSSYEQYF.

This chain links TRBV5-1 with TRBJ2-7; TRBD2 matches 11 bases. This CDR3 spans 16 amino acids. The germline gives CDR1 SGHRS, CDR2 YFSETQ. The ends lost 2 bases at V and 7 bases at J; junction bases unmatched: 11. The CDR3 sequence is CASSLTSGSPYREQYF. In DNA, the CDR3 is TGCGCCAGCAGCTTAACTAGCGGGAGCCCATACCGTGAGCAGTACTTC.

The rearrangement joins TRBV28 to TRBJ2-7; D is perhaps TRBD1 or TRBD2 (6 bases each). CDR1 and CDR2 from the germline V gene are MDHEN and SYDVKM. This CDR3 has 14 amino acids. V was pared by 7 bases and J by 5 bases, with 18 bases between. The CDR3 region is CASNPLWGANEQYF. CDR3 coding DNA: TGTGCCAGCAACCCCTTATGGGGGGCTAACGAGCAGTACTTC.

V and J are TRBV6-5 and TRBJ2-7; 7 nucleotides line up with TRBD1. Germline V gene data show CDR1 as MNHEY and CDR2 as SVGAGI. The ends lost 0 bases at V and 3 bases at J; junction bases unmatched: 5. The CDR3 runs to 15 residues. CDR3 protein: CASSYSTGILYEQYF. CDR3 coding DNA: TGTGCCAGCAGTTACTCGACAGGGATCCTCTACGAGCAGTACTTC.

This chain joins TRBV5-4 and TRBJ2-3, with TRBD2 matching 11 bases. The CDR3 has 17 amino acids. With V trimmed by 0 bases and J by 6 bases, 9 bases remained unmatched. The V gene's germline CDR1 is SGHNT and CDR2 YYREEE (reference sequence). The CDR3 is CASSLVTLAGVGDTQYF. The DNA for the CDR3 is TGTGCCAGCAGCTTGGTGACACTAGCGGGAGTCGGGGATACGCAGTATTTT.

The chain employs TRBV7-2 and TRBJ2-1; TRBD1 might be the D (5 bases). In germline, CDR1 is SGHTA, CDR2 FQGNSA. The length of the CDR3 is 13 residues. V shed 4 bases and J shed 6 bases, with 10 bases lying between them. The CDR3 region has the DNA TGTGCCAGCAGCTCACAGGTAGTCAATGAGCAGTTCTTC. Encoded protein: CASSSQVVNEQFF.

The chain is built from TRBV4-2 and TRBJ2-5; 10 bases fit TRBD2. Gene TRBJ2-7 matches the end of the DNA better, so the J call may be wrong. The CDR3 covers 16 residues. Germline CDR1 and CDR2: LGHNA and YNFKEQ. In nucleotides, the CDR3 is TGTGCCAGCAGCCAAAGTACCAGCGGGAGGGTCTACGAGCAGTACTTC. This sequence encodes CASSQSTSGRVYEQYF.

The V gene is TRBV6-5, the J gene TRBJ1-5, with D perhaps matching TRBD1 (6 bases). The germline CDR1 and CDR2 sequences are MNHEY and SVGAGI. V was pared by 8 bases and J by 0 bases, with 8 bases between. CDR3 length equals 13 residues. In nucleotides, the CDR3 is TGTGCCAGCCGGGACAATAGCAATCAGCCCCAGCATTTT. Residues: CASRDNSNQPQHF.

This sequence joins TRBV10-2 and TRBJ2-7; 7 bases align to TRBD1. The CDR3 length is 14 residues. Trimming at V came to 3 bases and at J to 2 bases, leaving 4 bases not matched to a gene. The germline gives CDR1 WSHSY, CDR2 SAAADI. Here the CDR3 DNA reads TGCGCCAGCAGTGACCCGGGACAGCCCTACGAGCAGTACTTC. This sequence encodes CASSDPGQPYEQYF.

V gene TRBV6-5 combines with J gene TRBJ2-1; 8 bases align to TRBD2. This CDR3 comprises 15 residues. Germline lookup yields CDR1 MNHEY and CDR2 SVGAGI. The ends lost 3 bases at V and 10 bases at J; junction bases unmatched: 11. The CDR3 protein is CASSYFGRASGEQFF. For the CDR3, the DNA is TGTGCCAGCAGTTATTTCGGGAGGGCCTCAGGAGAGCAGTTCTTC.

The genes are TRBV6-5 and TRBJ2-7; 8 nucleotides match TRBD1. With V trimmed by 5 bases and J by 2 bases, 2 bases remained unmatched. CDR3 length: 13 residues. CDR1 is MNHEY and CDR2 is SVGAGI in the germline V gene. CDR3 residues: CASSLDRAYEQYF. In DNA form, the CDR3 reads TGTGCCAGCAGTCTGGACAGGGCCTACGAGCAGTACTTC.

The CDR3 loop is CASSKSGVNEQYF. In DNA form, the CDR3 reads TGTGCCAGCAGCAAGAGCGGGGTCAACGAGCAGTACTTC. The V call is TRBV11-1, the J call TRBJ2-7; 7 positions match TRBD2. This CDR3 spans 13 amino acids. Germline V gene lookup returns CDR1 SGHAT and CDR2 FQDESV (reference sequence). J lost 5 bases, V lost 5 bases, and 6 bases had no gene match.

The chain employs TRBV28 and TRBJ2-7; possible D gene TRBD1, 7 bases. CDR1 and CDR2 from the germline V gene are MDHEN and SYDVKM. The CDR3 is 13 residues long. Trimming took 6 bases from V and 7 from J, leaving 16 bases between them. The CDR3 sequence is CASRPTGAGEQYF. The CDR3 DNA sequence: TGTGCCAGCAGGCCTACAGGGGCGGGGGAGCAGTACTTC.

J is TRBJ1-5 and V is TRBV19, with D hard to call. The CDR3 sequence is 15 residues long. Germline V gene lookup returns CDR1 LNHDA and CDR2 SQIVND (reference sequence). Trimming pared 5 bases from V and 0 bases from J, leaving 11 bases between. The CDR3: CASSDSIYSNQPQHF. The CDR3 bases are TGTGCCAGTAGTGATTCCATCTATAGCAATCAGCCCCAGCATTTT.

V usage is TRBV5-4 and J usage is TRBJ2-3, with a tentative D call TRBD2 (6 bases). V lost 0 bases and J 5 bases, leaving 7 bases between the germline ends. This CDR3 comprises 13 residues. Germline assignment: CDR1 SGHNT and CDR2 YYREEE (reference sequence). CDR3 DNA sequence: TGTGCCAGCAGCTTGGCGGGAGAAGATACGCAGTATTTT. Encoded protein: CASSLAGEDTQYF.

CDR3 DNA sequence: TGTGCCAGCAGGACAGGGAGCGACGAGCAGTACTTC. It yields the protein CASRTGSDEQYF. V is TRBV7-9 and J is TRBJ2-7; TRBD1 agrees at 7 bases. Per germline, CDR1 SEHNR and CDR2 FQNEAQ (reference sequence). The CDR3 sequence is 12 residues long. The ends lost 6 bases at V and 5 bases at J; junction bases unmatched: 4.

This chain uses TRBV5-1 with TRBJ2-1; no reliable D call. The germline gives CDR1 SGHRS, CDR2 YFSETQ. The CDR3 is made up of 14 amino acids. V lost 0 bases to trimming and J lost 0 bases, with 4 bases between them. DNA for the CDR3: TGCGCCAGCAGCTTGGGTAGCTCCTACAATGAGCAGTTCTTC. Protein product: CASSLGSSYNEQFF. The full variable domain, completed using reference TRBV5-1 and TRBJ2-1, is KAGVTQTPRYLIKTRGQQVTLSCSPISGHRSVSWYQQTPGQGLQFLFEYFSETQRNKGNFPGRFSGRQFSNSRSEMNVSTLELGDSALYLCASSLGSSYNEQFFGPGTRLTVL.

The V gene is TRBV7-9, the J gene TRBJ1-1; D remains unclear. CDR1 is SEHNR, CDR2 FQNEAQ, per germline (reference sequence). The CDR3 runs to 13 residues. V was cut by 4 bases and J by 1 base, with 7 bases left in between. CDR3 bases: TGTGCCAGCAGCTCTATTGCGAACACTGAAGCTTTCTTT. This sequence encodes CASSSIANTEAFF.

The rearrangement joins TRBV15 to TRBJ1-5, with 9 positions matching TRBD1. The CDR3 runs to 16 residues. Germline V gives CDR1 LNHNV, CDR2 YYDKDF (reference sequence). V gave up 3 bases and J gave up 1 base; unmatched junction bases: 4. This CDR3 is CATSRLTGGSNQPQHF. The CDR3 DNA reads as TGTGCCACCAGCAGGTTGACAGGGGGAAGCAATCAGCCCCAGCATTTT.

In this sample, this clone turned up a few times. This sequence joins TRBV5-6 and TRBJ1-5; D remains unclear. V was clipped by 1 base and J by 1 base, with 9 bases between them. The CDR3 length is 15 residues. The germline gives CDR1 SGHDT, CDR2 YYEEEE. The CDR3 spells CASSLWGASNQPQHF. For the CDR3, the DNA is TGTGCCAGCAGCTTGTGGGGAGCGAGCAATCAGCCCCAGCATTTT.

The V call is TRBV11-2, the J call TRBJ2-5, with a weak D call TRBD2 (5 bases). This CDR3 is 13 amino acids long. The V gene's germline CDR1 is SGHAT and CDR2 FQNNGV. Deletions cut 7 bases from V and 5 bases from J, with 14 bases between. The CDR3 nucleotides read TGTGCCAGCACGCCCGGACTCGTGGAGACCCAGTACTTC. Translation gives CASTPGLVETQYF. The full variable domain, in which reference TRBV11-2 and TRBJ2-5 provide the parts outside the CDR3, is EAGVAQSPRYKIIEKRQSVAFWCNPISGHATLYWYQQILGQGPKLLIQFQNNGVVDDSQLPKDRFSAERLKGVDSTLKIQPAKLEDSAVYLCASTPGLVETQYFGPGTRLLVL.

V and J are TRBV27 and TRBJ2-7; 9 bases are shared with TRBD1. Germline values: CDR1 MNHEY, CDR2 SMNVEV (reference sequence). The length of the CDR3 is 15 residues. V dropped 5 bases and J dropped 2; count of bases not matched to a gene: 7. CDR3: CASSQDRGGPYEQYF. The CDR3 DNA is TGTGCCAGCAGTCAGGACAGGGGAGGCCCCTACGAGCAGTACTTC.

This clone was observed a single time. This chain joins TRBV25-1 and TRBJ1-1; tentatively, D is TRBD1 (6 bases). Germline V lookup: CDR1 MGHDK, CDR2 SYGVNS. V was clipped by 4 bases and J by 6 bases, with 12 bases between them. This CDR3 region has 13 residues. The CDR3 loop reads CASSAAGGAEAFF. CDR3 nucleotides: TGTGCCAGCAGTGCCGCGGGGGGCGCTGAAGCTTTCTTT.

The chain combines TRBV5-1 with TRBJ2-7; 7 nucleotides align to TRBD2. The germline CDR1 and CDR2 sequences are SGHRS and YFSETQ. V was pared by 3 bases and J by 1 base, with 7 bases of the junction left unmatched. The CDR3 totals 15 residues. CDR3 in DNA: TGCGCCAGCAGCTCCCCGGGGGAGGGATCCTACGAGCAGTACTTC. This encodes CASSSPGEGSYEQYF.

Notes on this clone: Other nucleotide sequences in the sample specify the same CDR3. The chain combines TRBV11-2 with TRBJ2-7, with D perhaps being TRBD1 or TRBD2 (5 bases each). Germline V CDR1 and CDR2: SGHAT, FQNNGV. The germline V and J ends were trimmed by 1 base and 3 bases, with 10 bases remaining between them. The CDR3 consists of 14 residues. The chain's CDR3 is CASSLGGQGYEQYF. The CDR3 coding sequence is TGTGCCAGCAGCTTAGGCGGGCAGGGCTACGAGCAGTACTTC.

This clone was observed once. The chain links TRBV6-6 to TRBJ2-7; TRBD1 might be the D (6 bases). The CDR3 totals 12 residues. Trimming cost V 5 bases and J 11 bases, with 16 bases left between them. Germline assignment: CDR1 MNHNY and CDR2 SVGAGI (reference sequence). CDR3 sequence reads: CASSKPQGEEYF. The CDR3 DNA is TGTGCCAGCAGTAAACCACAGGGAGAGGAGTACTTC.

This rearrangement joins TRBV5-1 to TRBJ2-1; tentatively, D is TRBD2 (5 bases). The CDR3 has 14 amino acids. V was cut by 1 base and J by 10 bases, with 15 bases left in between. CDR1 and CDR2 from the germline V gene are SGHRS and YFSETQ. The CDR3 DNA follows: TGCGCCAGCAGCTTGCGGAGGAGTTCGCAAGAGCAGTTCTTC. Translating it yields CASSLRRSSQEQFF. The entire variable domain, with the rest obtained from reference TRBV5-1 and TRBJ2-1, is as follows: KAGVTQTPRYLIKTRGQQVTLSCSPISGHRSVSWYQQTPGQGLQFLFEYFSETQRNKGNFPGRFSGRQFSNSRSEMNVSTLELGDSALYLCASSLRRSSQEQFFGPGTRLTVL.

This chain connects TRBV19 to TRBJ2-5; D gene unclear. Germline values: CDR1 LNHDA, CDR2 SQIVND (reference sequence). Trimming pared 3 bases from V and 2 bases from J, leaving 7 bases between. CDR3 size: 13 residues. The CDR3 bases are TGTGCCAGTAGTATGGTCAGGCAAGAGACCCAGTACTTC. Protein: CASSMVRQETQYF.